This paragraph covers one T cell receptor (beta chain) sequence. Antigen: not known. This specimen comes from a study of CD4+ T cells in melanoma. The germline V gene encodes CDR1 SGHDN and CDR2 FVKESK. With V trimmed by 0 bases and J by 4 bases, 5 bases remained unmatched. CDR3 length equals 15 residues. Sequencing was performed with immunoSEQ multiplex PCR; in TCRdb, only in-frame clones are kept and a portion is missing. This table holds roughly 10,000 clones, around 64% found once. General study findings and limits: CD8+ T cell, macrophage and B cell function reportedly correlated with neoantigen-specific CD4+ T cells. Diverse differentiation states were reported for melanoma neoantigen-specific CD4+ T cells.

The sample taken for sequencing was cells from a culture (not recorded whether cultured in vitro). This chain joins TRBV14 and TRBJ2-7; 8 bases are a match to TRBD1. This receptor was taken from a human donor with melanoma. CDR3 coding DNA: TGTGCCAGCAGCCAAGATCTAAGACAGGGGTACGAGCAGTACTTC. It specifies CASSQDLRQGYEQYF. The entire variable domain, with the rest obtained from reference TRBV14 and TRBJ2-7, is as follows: EAGVTQFPSHSVIEKGQTVTLRCDPISGHDNLYWYRRVMGKEIKFLLHFVKESKQDESGMPNNRFLAERTGGTYSTLKVQPAELEDSGVYFCASSQDLRQGYEQYFGPGTRLTVT.